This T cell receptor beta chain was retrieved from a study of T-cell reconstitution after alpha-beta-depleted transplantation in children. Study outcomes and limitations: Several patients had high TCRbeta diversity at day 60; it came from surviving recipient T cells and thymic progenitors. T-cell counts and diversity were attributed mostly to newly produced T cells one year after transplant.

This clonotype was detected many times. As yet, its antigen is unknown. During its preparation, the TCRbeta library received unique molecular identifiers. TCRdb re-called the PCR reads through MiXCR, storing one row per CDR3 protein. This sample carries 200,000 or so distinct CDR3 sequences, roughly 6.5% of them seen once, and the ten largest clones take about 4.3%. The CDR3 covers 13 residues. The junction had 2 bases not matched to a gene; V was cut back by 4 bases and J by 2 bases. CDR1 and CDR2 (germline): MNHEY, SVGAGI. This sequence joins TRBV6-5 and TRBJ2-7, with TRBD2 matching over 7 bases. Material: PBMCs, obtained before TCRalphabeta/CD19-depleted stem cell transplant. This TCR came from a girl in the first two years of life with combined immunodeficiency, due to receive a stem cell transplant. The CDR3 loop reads CASSSTSTYEQYF. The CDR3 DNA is TGTGCCAGCAGTTCGACTAGCACCTACGAGCAGTACTTC.